The next 23 T cell receptor beta chains were all read from a single sample in a study of blood T cell repertoires in COVID-19. The table came from immunoSEQ multiplex PCR; TCRdb's copy has only in-frame clones and leaves some out. The sample has about 24,000 clones; around 69% are singletons. The specimen sequenced was peripheral blood. The receptors derive from a human donor in a cohort sampled during active or convalescent COVID-19.

This chain joins TRBV4-2 and TRBJ1-1, with TRBD1 matching 8 bases. The CDR3 is 16 amino acids. Trimming at V came to 2 bases and at J to 5 bases, leaving 10 bases not matched to a gene. Germline V gene data show CDR1 as LGHNA and CDR2 as YNFKEQ. The CDR3 loop is CASSQLSGGIGTEAFF. The CDR3 region has the DNA TGTGCCAGCAGCCAACTCTCAGGGGGCATAGGTACTGAAGCTTTCTTT.

This clone was observed a few times. The chain's CDR3 is CASSEWGGHRANVLTF. The DNA of the CDR3 is TGTGCCAGCAGTGAATGGGGAGGACACAGGGCCAACGTCCTGACTTTC. The rearrangement uses TRBV6-1 and TRBJ2-6; D is perhaps TRBD2 (6 bases). Germline-derived CDR1 and CDR2 are MNHNS and SASEGT. Trimming took 2 bases from V and 5 from J, leaving 13 bases between them. The length of the CDR3 is 16 residues.

The chain couples TRBV25-1 to TRBJ1-1; 11 bases fit TRBD1. CDR1 is MGHDK and CDR2 is SYGVNS in the germline V gene. Trimming at V came to 4 bases and at J to 11 bases, leaving 3 bases not matched to a gene. The CDR3 consists of 12 residues. The CDR3 bases are TGTGCCAGCAGTGGGGGACAGGGGGGGGCTTTCTTT. It yields the protein CASSGGQGGAFF.

The chain carries TRBV2 and TRBJ1-1; D may be TRBD1 (5 bases). The CDR3 spans 13 residues. The V end was cut by 7 bases, the J end by 10 bases, with 19 bases between. The germline CDR1 and CDR2 sequences are SNHLY and FYNNEI. CDR3 nucleotides: TGTGCCAGCATTATGGGGGACCCCGGGAGAGCTTTCTTT. Its protein is CASIMGDPGRAFF.

J is TRBJ1-6 and V is TRBV7-9, with TRBD1 matching 11 bases. Trimming at V came to 7 bases and at J to 10 bases, leaving 15 bases not matched to a gene. Germline V gives CDR1 SEHNR, CDR2 FQNEAQ (reference sequence). The CDR3 runs 17 residues. The CDR3 spells CASTSRTGGGLTSPLHF. The DNA of the CDR3 is TGTGCCAGCACCTCGCGGACAGGGGGCGGCCTTACATCACCCCTCCACTTT.

The chain uses TRBV24-1 and TRBJ2-2, with TRBD2 matching 7 bases. Unmatched junction bases numbered 0, after V lost 9 bases and J lost 0 bases. The germline V gene encodes CDR1 KGHDR and CDR2 SFDVKD. This CDR3 spans 13 amino acids. CDR3 in DNA: TGTGCCACCGGGACTACGAACACCGGGGAGCTGTTTTTT. Protein: CATGTTNTGELFF.

The chain combines TRBV4-1 with TRBJ1-2; unclear D gene. CDR1 is MGHRA and CDR2 is YSYEKL in the germline V gene. The CDR3 runs 14 residues. The V end lost 1 base, the J end lost 4 bases, and 10 bases lay between the germline ends. CDR3 protein: CASSQVYPGYGYTF. In DNA, the CDR3 is TGCGCCAGCAGCCAAGTTTACCCGGGCTATGGCTACACCTTC.

This clone was counted many times. The J gene is TRBJ2-3, the V gene TRBV24-1, with D perhaps matching TRBD2 (7 bases). The length of the CDR3 is 15 residues. Trimming cost V 2 bases and J 1 base, with 9 bases left between them. Looked up from germline, CDR1 is KGHDR and CDR2 is SFDVKD. CDR3 in amino acids: CATSDWGGRTDTQYF. The CDR3 DNA reads as TGTGCCACCAGTGATTGGGGGGGGCGCACAGATACGCAGTATTTT.

The chain combines TRBV7-9 with TRBJ1-1; TRBD1 matches 9 bases. V lost 4 bases to trimming and J lost 3 bases; unmatched junction nucleotides: 3. Germline CDR1 is SEHNR and CDR2 is FQNEAQ (reference sequence). The CDR3 length is 14 residues. The CDR3 nucleotides read TGTGCCAGCAGCTCGACAGGGGGACACACTGAAGCTTTCTTT. Translation gives CASSSTGGHTEAFF.

V gene TRBV28 combines with J gene TRBJ1-2; 9 bases match TRBD1. The CDR3 spans 13 residues. The ends lost 3 bases at V and 7 bases at J; junction bases unmatched: 3. CDR1 and CDR2 from the germline V gene are MDHEN and SYDVKM. In nucleotides, the CDR3 is TGTGCCAGCAGTTTGGGACAGGGCCCTGGCTACACCTTC. Its protein product is CASSLGQGPGYTF.

This clone has just one count. The rearrangement joins TRBV20-1 to TRBJ1-2; TRBD1 matches 7 bases. This CDR3 region has 11 residues. V lost 1 base, J lost 7 bases, and 0 bases stayed unmatched. The germline CDR1 and CDR2 sequences are DFQATT and SNEGSKA (reference sequence). The CDR3 region is CSARGTGGYTF. CDR3 DNA: TGCAGTGCTAGAGGGACAGGTGGCTACACCTTC.

The chain employs TRBV6-2 or TRBV6-3 and TRBJ2-1; D is uncertain. The V end was cut by 5 bases, the J end by 3 bases, with 11 bases between. From germline, CDR1 is MNHEY and CDR2 SVGEGT. CDR3 length: 14 amino acids. CDR3 DNA: TGTGCCAGCAGTGGGCTTACGAACTACAATGAGCAGTTCTTC. It specifies CASSGLTNYNEQFF.

V is TRBV28 and J is TRBJ1-5, with D perhaps TRBD1 (6 bases). V was clipped by 6 bases and J by 3 bases, with 15 bases between them. The length of the CDR3 is 15 residues. Germline CDR1 reads MDHEN; CDR2 reads SYDVKM. DNA for the CDR3: TGTGCCAGCAGGACAGAGGGGACATTCAATCAGCCCCAGCATTTT. Residues: CASRTEGTFNQPQHF. Full variable domain (outside the CDR3, taken from reference TRBV28 and TRBJ1-5): DVKVTQSSRYLVKRTGEKVFLECVQDMDHENMFWYRQDPGLGLRLIYFSYDVKMKEKGDIPEGYSVSREKKERFSLILESASTNQTSMYLCASRTEGTFNQPQHFGDGTRLSIL.

The chain carries TRBV4-1 and TRBJ2-2; 8 bases match TRBD2. Germline lookup yields CDR1 MGHRA and CDR2 YSYEKL. The trim removed 3 bases at V and 3 bases at J, leaving 9 bases unmatched. The CDR3 spans 17 residues. CDR3 nucleotides: TGCGCCAGCAGCCAGGCCACGGGGGGGACGTACACCGGGGAGCTGTTTTTT. It yields the protein CASSQATGGTYTGELFF.

V is TRBV3-1 (or the pseudogene TRBV3-2) and J is TRBJ2-2, with 7 bases aligning to TRBD1. Germline V gene lookup returns CDR1 LGHDT and CDR2 YNNKEL (reference sequence). This CDR3 is built from 13 residues. The junction had 1 base not matched to a gene; V was cut back by 5 bases and J by 4 bases. CDR3 sequence: CASSYRGTGELFF. As DNA, the CDR3 is TGTGCCAGCAGCTACAGGGGCACCGGGGAGCTGTTTTTT.

The chain joins TRBV2 to TRBJ2-1, with 8 bases fitting TRBD2. V was clipped by 8 bases and J by 0 bases; unmatched bases: 3. The CDR3 runs to 14 residues. Germline V CDR1 and CDR2: SNHLY, FYNNEI. CDR3 bases: TGTGCCAGCTTAGCGGGGAGCTCCTACAATGAGCAGTTCTTC. The encoded protein is CASLAGSSYNEQFF.

The chain couples TRBV6-5 to TRBJ2-1; possible D gene TRBD2, 6 bases. Trimming cost V 6 bases and J 7 bases, with 19 bases left between them. The germline CDR1 and CDR2 sequences are MNHEY and SVGAGI. This CDR3 contains 15 residues. The CDR3 sequence: CASRGDFSFWNEQFF. In nucleotides, the CDR3 is TGTGCCAGCAGGGGGGACTTCTCCTTTTGGAATGAGCAGTTCTTC.

J is TRBJ2-7 and V is TRBV7-9; tentatively, D is TRBD2 (5 bases). The ends were cut back, 1 base at V and 2 bases at J, with 12 bases in the middle. The CDR3 has 15 residues. The germline V gene encodes CDR1 SEHNR and CDR2 FQNEAQ (reference sequence). CDR3: CASSLGAADTYEQYF. The DNA for the CDR3 is TGTGCCAGCAGCTTAGGAGCGGCCGACACCTACGAGCAGTACTTC.

This chain links TRBV3-1 (or the pseudogene TRBV3-2) with TRBJ2-3; a weak D match, TRBD2 (6 bases). The CDR3 loop spans 16 amino acids. Germline V gene data show CDR1 as LGHDT and CDR2 as YNNKEL (reference sequence). The V and J ends lost 0 bases and 4 bases respectively, with 14 bases between them. The CDR3 DNA follows: TGTGCCAGCAGCCAAGAAGGTCGGGGGAAGGCAGATACGCAGTATTTT. This codes for CASSQEGRGKADTQYF.

This sequence joins TRBV7-2 and TRBJ1-1, with a possible D match to TRBD1 (5 bases). The V gene lost 5 bases and the J gene lost 3 bases, with 13 bases spanning the gap. The length of the CDR3 is 14 residues. Germline CDR1 and CDR2: SGHTA and FQGNSA. The chain's CDR3 is CASSPPGGYTEAFF. For the CDR3, the DNA is TGTGCCAGCAGCCCACCTGGGGGGTACACTGAAGCTTTCTTT.

The rearrangement links TRBV2 to TRBJ1-5; 7 nucleotides match TRBD1. Germline assignment: CDR1 SNHLY and CDR2 FYNNEI. The CDR3 runs 16 residues. Trimming cost V 7 bases and J 4 bases; bases outside gene matches: 13. The CDR3 coding sequence is TGTGCCAGCACTATAACCGGGACAGCGTATAATCAGCCCCAGCATTTT. It is translated as CASTITGTAYNQPQHF.

The chain recombines TRBV3-1 (or the pseudogene TRBV3-2) with TRBJ1-6, with D possibly matching TRBD1 (5 bases). Germline values: CDR1 LGHDT, CDR2 YNNKEL (reference sequence). The CDR3 has 14 amino acids. V lost 1 base to trimming and J lost 10 bases, with 11 bases between them. CDR3 DNA: TGTGCCAGCAGCCAAGTGGGGGGGAACTCACCCCTCCACTTT. This gives the protein CASSQVGGNSPLHF.

The gene calls are TRBV6-5 and TRBJ1-2, with D unresolved. CDR1 is MNHEY, CDR2 SVGAGI, per germline. This CDR3 contains 13 residues. The V and J ends lost 2 bases and 4 bases respectively, with 8 bases between them. CDR3 bases: TGTGCCAGCAGTTACCTCCCCCTCTATGGCTACACCTTC. Encoded protein: CASSYLPLYGYTF.